A single sample gave rise to the 16 T cell receptor beta chains below, sequenced in a study of T cell responses to AZD1222 COVID-19 vaccine. Some clones are missing from TCRdb's copy, which holds only in-frame ones; the method was immunoSEQ multiplex PCR. Among 110,000 to 150,000 clones listed, 92% were seen once. Sequencing used peripheral blood, obtained 28 days after the second AZD1222 dose. Receptors originate from an adult who received the AZD1222 COVID-19 vaccine.

V is TRBV7-9 and J is TRBJ1-1; TRBD1 matches 9 bases. J gave up 1 base and V 5 bases, and 8 bases lay outside the gene matches. This CDR3 comprises 16 residues. The germline gives CDR1 SEHNR, CDR2 FQNEAQ (reference sequence). CDR3 in DNA: TGTGCCAGCAGCCGGGACAGGGTAGCGGAGAACACTGAAGCTTTCTTT. It encodes CASSRDRVAENTEAFF.

This clone was detected only a few times. The V gene is TRBV9, the J gene TRBJ2-1; no clear D gene. Per germline, CDR1 SGDLS and CDR2 YYNGEE. Trimming took 5 bases from V and 5 from J, leaving 14 bases between them. This CDR3 region has 14 residues. The CDR3 here is CASSMGAKNNEQFF. The CDR3 DNA sequence: TGTGCCAGCAGTATGGGCGCCAAAAACAATGAGCAGTTCTTC.

The chain uses TRBV24-1 and TRBJ2-7; 15 nucleotides line up with TRBD2. With V trimmed by 4 bases and J by 6 bases, 3 bases remained unmatched. Germline V gene data show CDR1 as KGHDR and CDR2 as SFDVKD. The CDR3 is made up of 15 amino acids. For the CDR3, the DNA is TGTGCCACCAGTGACTGGACTAGCGGGAGGGGCGAGCAGTACTTC. Translation: CATSDWTSGRGEQYF.

The V call is TRBV3-1 (or the pseudogene TRBV3-2), the J call TRBJ2-6; D may correspond to TRBD1 or TRBD2 (5 bases each). Trimming took off 3 bases at V and 2 bases at J, with 8 bases between the two ends. The length of the CDR3 is 15 residues. Germline V gives CDR1 LGHDT, CDR2 YNNKEL (reference sequence). The CDR3 region is CASSHGATGANVLTF. Written as DNA, the CDR3 is TGTGCCAGCAGCCACGGGGCGACTGGGGCCAACGTCCTGACTTTC.

This chain uses TRBV5-6 with TRBJ1-1; D is perhaps TRBD1 (5 bases). This CDR3 spans 15 amino acids. Trimming left V 0 bases short and J 5 bases short, with 14 bases between. CDR1 SGHDT and CDR2 YYEEEE come from the germline V gene. The CDR3 is CASSLVPGTRTEAFF. CDR3 in DNA: TGTGCCAGCAGCTTGGTGCCAGGGACTAGGACTGAAGCTTTCTTT.

The rearrangement uses TRBV28 and TRBJ2-1; D is unclear. Looked up from germline, CDR1 is MDHEN and CDR2 is SYDVKM. The length of the CDR3 is 15 residues. Trimming pared 2 bases from V and 1 base from J, leaving 9 bases between. The CDR3 reads CASSLRASSYNEQFF. The CDR3, as DNA: TGTGCCAGCAGTTTAAGGGCCAGTTCCTACAATGAGCAGTTCTTC.

This chain joins TRBV9 and TRBJ2-2; D call uncertain. The CDR3 totals 13 residues. The V gene's germline CDR1 is SGDLS and CDR2 YYNGEE. Trimming removed 6 bases from V and 3 bases from J, with 9 bases in between. The CDR3 DNA follows: TGTGCCAGCAACCTACGGGACACCGGGGAGCTGTTTTTT. Its translation: CASNLRDTGELFF.

V is TRBV6-2 or TRBV6-3 and J is TRBJ2-7; perhaps TRBD1 as D (6 bases). Germline values: CDR1 MNHEY, CDR2 SVGEGT. Trimming took 0 bases from V and 0 from J, leaving 12 bases between them. The CDR3 contains 16 residues. The CDR3 DNA reads as TGTGCCAGCAGTTACTCGACGGACAGCGGCTCCTACGAGCAGTACTTC. Amino acid sequence: CASSYSTDSGSYEQYF.

The chain couples TRBV30 to TRBJ1-2; tentative D call: TRBD1 (5 bases). Looked up from germline, CDR1 is GTSNPN and CDR2 is SVGIG (reference sequence). CDR3 length equals 13 residues. V was shortened by 0 bases and J by 4 bases, with 9 bases between the two germline ends. CDR3 coding DNA: TGTGCCTGGAGTGTAGCCGGGGCCTATGGCTACACCTTC. It encodes CAWSVAGAYGYTF.

The V call is TRBV7-9, the J call TRBJ2-7, with 9 bases fitting TRBD1. V trimming: 3 bases; J trimming: 5 bases; junction bases outside the gene matches: 11. Germline values: CDR1 SEHNR, CDR2 FQNEAQ (reference sequence). The CDR3 is 16 residues long. This CDR3 is CASSFAPGQGRHEQYF. For the CDR3, the DNA is TGTGCCAGCAGCTTCGCTCCGGGACAGGGAAGGCACGAGCAGTACTTC.

The J gene is TRBJ1-6, the V gene TRBV5-4; D is undetermined. Germline CDR1 reads SGHNT; CDR2 reads YYREEE (reference sequence). The CDR3 is 15 amino acids. V lost 4 bases to trimming and J lost 6 bases, with 14 bases between them. Here the CDR3 reads CASSRDGLANSPLHF. The CDR3 DNA follows: TGTGCCAGCAGCCGAGACGGGTTGGCTAATTCACCCCTCCACTTT. Complete variable domain (other parts from reference TRBV5-4 and TRBJ1-6): ETGVTQSPTHLIKTRGQQVTLRCSSQSGHNTVSWYQQALGQGPQFIFQYYREEENGRGNFPPRFSGLQFPNYSSELNVNALELDDSALYLCASSRDGLANSPLHFGNGTRLTVT.

This rearrangement joins TRBV25-1 to TRBJ1-5; D uncertain. The CDR3 spans 16 residues. Trimming removed 3 bases from V and 0 bases from J, with 12 bases in between. Per germline, CDR1 MGHDK and CDR2 SYGVNS. The CDR3 sequence is CASSDCDLYSNQPQHF. CDR3 DNA: TGTGCCAGCAGTGATTGCGACCTCTATAGCAATCAGCCCCAGCATTTT.

The chain's CDR3 is CASGGGGRGNTGELFF. The DNA of the CDR3 is TGCGCCAGCGGAGGAGGGGGCCGGGGGAACACCGGGGAGCTGTTTTTT. This chain links TRBV4-3 with TRBJ2-2; D may be TRBD1 (7 bases). The germline gives CDR1 LGHNA, CDR2 YSLEER. Trimming removed 8 bases from V and 1 base from J, with 17 bases in between. There are 16 residues in the CDR3.

V gene TRBV18 combines with J gene TRBJ1-5; D is possibly TRBD1 (6 bases). V was pared by 4 bases and J by 7 bases, with 17 bases between. This CDR3 has 15 amino acids. Germline CDR1 reads KGHSH; CDR2 reads LQKENI. Here the CDR3 DNA reads TGTGCCAGCTCACTGGGGGCCTACCCTCAACAGCCCCAGCATTTT. Its translation is CASSLGAYPQQPQHF.

The CDR3, as DNA: TGTGCCATCAGATCACAGGGGTTCAATGGCTACACCTTC. Translating gives CAIRSQGFNGYTF. V usage is TRBV10-3 and J usage is TRBJ1-2; 7 positions match TRBD1. The CDR3 runs 13 residues. Germline CDR1 ENHRY, CDR2 SYGVKD. Trimming at V came to 6 bases and at J to 6 bases, leaving 7 bases not matched to a gene.

J is TRBJ1-2 and V is TRBV5-4; TRBD1 is a possible D gene (6 bases). V lost 4 bases and J lost 2, with 12 bases in between. The CDR3 runs to 14 residues. The germline CDR1 and CDR2 sequences are SGHNT and YYREEE (reference sequence). CDR3 in DNA: TGTGCCAGCAGCCAAGGGGGGGAGAACTATGGCTACACCTTC. It codes for CASSQGGENYGYTF.